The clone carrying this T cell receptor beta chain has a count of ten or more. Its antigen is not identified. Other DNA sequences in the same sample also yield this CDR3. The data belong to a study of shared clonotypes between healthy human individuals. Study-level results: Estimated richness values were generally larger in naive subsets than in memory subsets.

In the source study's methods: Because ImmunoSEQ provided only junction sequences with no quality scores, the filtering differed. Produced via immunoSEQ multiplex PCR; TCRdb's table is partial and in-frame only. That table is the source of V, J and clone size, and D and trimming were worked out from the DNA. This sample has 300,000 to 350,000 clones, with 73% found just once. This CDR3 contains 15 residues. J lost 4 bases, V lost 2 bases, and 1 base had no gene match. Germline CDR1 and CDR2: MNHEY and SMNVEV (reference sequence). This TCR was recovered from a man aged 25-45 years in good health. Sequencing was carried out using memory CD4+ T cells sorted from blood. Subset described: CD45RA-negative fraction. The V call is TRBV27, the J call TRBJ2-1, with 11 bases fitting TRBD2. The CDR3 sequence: CASSLRLAGYNEQFF. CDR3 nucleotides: TGTGCCAGCAGTTTACGACTAGCGGGGTACAATGAGCAGTTCTTC.